This T cell receptor beta chain was captured in a study of beta chain features in type 1 diabetes. Study summary: All samples together contributed 95 million to 110 million sorted cells for examination. Study findings and constraints: Individuals with type 1 diabetes displayed fewer insertions and more deletions at VDJ junctions. Patients with Type 1 diabetes showed moderately but significantly shorter TCRB CDR3s in all four CD4+ subsets.

Since all of the isolated RNA was reverse transcribed, expressed TCRB transcripts were what got sequenced. Data came from immunoSEQ multiplex PCR; TCRdb stores just in-frame clones and leaves some out. The data contain about 930,000 clones, roughly a sixth of them singletons. Trimming removed 1 base from V and 7 bases from J; junction bases left unmatched: 12. This CDR3 spans 17 amino acids. Germline values: CDR1 SGHAT, CDR2 FQNNGV. This clone was seen a handful of times. Antigen: not known. This chain joins TRBV11-2 and TRBJ2-2, with 7 bases lining up with TRBD2. The sequence came from a woman between 18 and 30 years old in good health. Input material: naive CD4+ T cells from blood. CDR3 nucleotides: TGTGCCAGCAGCTTAGTAGCGACTAGCCGGATCCGCGGGGAGCTGTTTTTT. Residues: CASSLVATSRIRGELFF.